This TCR beta chain came from a study of monozygotic twins with inflammatory bowel disease. General study findings and limits: Clonotypes shared with others were fewer in IBD patients than in healthy twins, especially with disease activity.

Note on this clonotype: The antigen is not known.

Amplification used two nested PCRs: 15 to 20 cycles, then around 9 cycles, on TCRalpha/TCRbeta cDNA. From its re-call of the 5' RACE reads, TCRdb lists each CDR3 protein once, without DNA. The ten most abundant clones cover 12% of a sample with approximately 120,000 distinct CDR3 sequences. CDR1 and CDR2 from the germline V gene are SGHKS and YYEKEE (reference sequence). There are 16 residues in the CDR3. The chain links TRBV5-5 to TRBJ1-1. The sequenced material came from blood. This clonotype was obtained from a human donor with ulcerative colitis or Crohn's disease, or a healthy co-twin of an affected twin (not recorded which). The CDR3 reads CASSFQVANMNTEAFF.